The 29 T cell receptor beta chains given below trace back to one sample, sequenced in a study of regulatory and conventional T cells in RAG deficiency. The sorted conventional CD4+ T cells were CD25-low and CD127-high, with genomic DNA sequenced. Sequencing used immunoSEQ multiplex PCR; TCRdb keeps in-frame clones, though not all of them. Of around 22,000 clones in the sample, 85% to 95% were seen once. These data also featured in a second study, about regulatory T cells. As reported in that work: The PCR used 52 TRBV and 13 TRBJ primers.

The sequencing sample was made of CD4+ T cells sorted from blood. Every receptor here comes from a human donor in good health.

V and J are TRBV15 and TRBJ2-1; 10 bases are a match to TRBD1. With V trimmed by 3 bases and J by 9 bases, 11 bases remained unmatched. Germline CDR1 LNHNV, CDR2 YYDKDF (reference sequence). This CDR3 has 16 residues. CDR3 region: CATSREGDRGWSEQFF. The CDR3 nucleotides are TGTGCCACCAGCAGGGAGGGGGACAGGGGATGGAGTGAGCAGTTCTTC.

The chain carries TRBV19 and TRBJ2-7; TRBD1 matches 10 bases. The CDR3 extends over 14 amino acids. Germline-derived CDR1 and CDR2 are LNHDA and SQIVND (reference sequence). After removal of 6 bases from V and 3 bases from J, the junction contained 5 bases not matched to a gene. The CDR3 DNA is TGTGCCAGTAGCCGGCGGGACAGGGGCTACGAGCAGTACTTC. It yields the protein CASSRRDRGYEQYF.

The V call is TRBV5-1, the J call TRBJ1-1; tentatively, D is TRBD1 (5 bases). The CDR3 spans 15 residues. From germline, CDR1 is SGHRS and CDR2 YFSETQ. With 2 bases removed from V and 8 bases from J, the gap between germline ends came to 19 bases. The CDR3, as DNA: TGCGCCAGCAGCTTTGAGGGACCGGGAAAGACCGAAGCTTTCTTT. Amino acids: CASSFEGPGKTEAFF.

The V call is TRBV5-6, the J call TRBJ1-4; the D is unclear. This CDR3 spans 15 amino acids. V was trimmed by 0 bases and J by 4 bases, leaving 10 bases between them. Germline V gene data show CDR1 as SGHDT and CDR2 as YYEEEE. CDR3 nucleotide sequence: TGTGCCAGCAGCTTGGTCAGAACCTTTAATGAAAAACTGTTTTTT. This codes for CASSLVRTFNEKLFF.

Only one count was recorded for this clone. The rearrangement links TRBV7-9 to TRBJ1-2; unclear D gene. The ends were cut back, 1 base at V and 3 bases at J, with 6 bases in the middle. The CDR3 is 13 amino acids. Germline V CDR1 and CDR2: SEHNR, FQNEAQ (reference sequence). The CDR3 DNA reads TGTGCCAGCAGCTTAGATAATCACTATGGCTACACCTTC. This codes for CASSLDNHYGYTF.

The CDR3 DNA reads as TGTGCCTGGAGTGTAATTAGGGGAGCTGAGCAGTTCTTC. Translation gives CAWSVIRGAEQFF. The V and J genes are TRBV30 and TRBJ2-1, with D perhaps being TRBD1 or TRBD2 (5 bases each). This CDR3 is 13 amino acids long. The germline gives CDR1 GTSNPN, CDR2 SVGIG (reference sequence). Trimming left V 0 bases short and J 9 bases short, with 12 bases between.

J is TRBJ1-1 and V is TRBV19, with D possibly matching TRBD1 (5 bases). Germline V gene data show CDR1 as LNHDA and CDR2 as SQIVND (reference sequence). This CDR3 contains 13 residues. V lost 9 bases, J lost 4 bases, and 15 bases lay in between. CDR3 in amino acids: CASRTGRVTEAFF. The CDR3 DNA is TGTGCCAGCAGGACGGGCAGGGTCACTGAAGCTTTCTTT.

The chain joins TRBV5-5 to TRBJ2-7, with 8 bases fitting TRBD2. Trimming took 0 bases from V and 7 from J; bases not matched to a gene: 9. The CDR3 contains 15 residues. Per the germline V gene, CDR1 is SGHKS and CDR2 is YYEKEE (reference sequence). The CDR3 protein is CASSLVVGGAREQYF. The CDR3 coding sequence is TGTGCCAGCAGCTTGGTCGTCGGGGGGGCGAGAGAGCAGTACTTC.

This sequence joins TRBV5-4 and TRBJ1-2; tentatively, D is TRBD1 (6 bases). This CDR3 is 14 amino acids long. V dropped 1 base and J dropped 2 bases, with 9 bases sitting between them. Germline V gene lookup returns CDR1 SGHNT and CDR2 YYREEE (reference sequence). Here the CDR3 reads CASSLLDRNYGYTF. DNA of the CDR3: TGTGCCAGCAGCTTGTTAGACAGGAACTATGGCTACACCTTC.

This chain joins TRBV2 and TRBJ1-1, with a possible D match to TRBD1 (6 bases). The V end was cut by 6 bases, the J end by 2 bases, with 16 bases between. Germline CDR1 SNHLY, CDR2 FYNNEI. The CDR3 contains 15 residues. In DNA form, the CDR3 reads TGTGCCAGCAGAGGGCAGTCGGGGGCCAACACTGAAGCTTTCTTT. It encodes CASRGQSGANTEAFF.

The chain joins TRBV18 to TRBJ1-2; D possibly corresponds to TRBD1 (5 bases). This CDR3 region has 19 residues. Per the germline V gene, CDR1 is KGHSH and CDR2 is LQKENI. Trimming cost V 2 bases and J 7 bases, with 29 bases left between them. The CDR3 protein is CASSPNNSGRPTPISGYTF. The CDR3 coding sequence is TGTGCCAGCTCACCAAACAATTCGGGACGGCCAACACCGATTAGTGGCTACACCTTC.

V usage is TRBV5-1 and J usage is TRBJ1-2; 9 bases line up with TRBD1. Per the germline V gene, CDR1 is SGHRS and CDR2 is YFSETQ. This CDR3 region has 14 residues. V lost 5 bases, J lost 6 bases, and 8 bases stayed unmatched. The CDR3 DNA reads TGCGCCAGCAGGGAACCGGGACAGGGTGATGGCTACACCTTC. Its protein is CASREPGQGDGYTF.

This clone was detected only once. This sequence joins TRBV5-6 and TRBJ2-1; the D gene is possibly TRBD2 (5 bases). V lost 4 bases and J lost 0, with 5 bases in between. The length of the CDR3 is 13 residues. CDR1 SGHDT and CDR2 YYEEEE come from the germline V gene. CDR3 DNA sequence: TGTGCCAGCAGCGGGAGCTCCTACAATGAGCAGTTCTTC. Protein sequence: CASSGSSYNEQFF.

The genes are TRBV5-1 and TRBJ2-1; 10 bases fit TRBD2. Trimming removed 4 bases from V and 9 bases from J; junction bases left unmatched: 16. Germline CDR1 is SGHRS and CDR2 is YFSETQ. The CDR3 is 17 residues long. This chain's CDR3 is CASSLDTSGTKDGEQFF. In DNA, the CDR3 is TGCGCCAGCAGCCTAGATACTAGCGGGACGAAAGACGGTGAGCAGTTCTTC. Full variable domain (remainder filled in from reference TRBV5-1 and TRBJ2-1): KAGVTQTPRYLIKTRGQQVTLSCSPISGHRSVSWYQQTPGQGLQFLFEYFSETQRNKGNFPGRFSGRQFSNSRSEMNVSTLELGDSALYLCASSLDTSGTKDGEQFFGPGTRLTVL.

This rearrangement joins TRBV7-2 to TRBJ2-7; TRBD2 agrees at 9 bases. This CDR3 has 15 amino acids. The germline gives CDR1 SGHTA, CDR2 FQGNSA. The trim removed 5 bases at V and 2 bases at J, leaving 7 bases unmatched. The CDR3 protein is CASSLNPSGAYEQYF. Written as DNA, the CDR3 is TGTGCCAGCAGCCTTAACCCTAGCGGGGCCTACGAGCAGTACTTC.

The genes are TRBV5-1 and TRBJ2-7; no firm D call. This CDR3 comprises 12 residues. Trimming left V 5 bases short and J 2 bases short, with 8 bases between. From germline, CDR1 is SGHRS and CDR2 YFSETQ. The CDR3 nucleotides are TGCGCCAGCAGGGGTCAGACCTACGAGCAGTACTTC. Its translation is CASRGQTYEQYF.

Worth noting for this clone: At one end the junction does not follow the germline gene, possibly because of a read error. CDR3 loop: CASAPQAPGANVLTF. The CDR3 nucleotides are TGTGCCAGCGCACCGCAAGCGCCTGGGGCCAACGTCCTGACTTTC. This chain uses TRBV18 with TRBJ2-6, with no clear D. Germline CDR1 reads KGHSH; CDR2 reads LQKENI. The CDR3 is made up of 15 amino acids.

The rearrangement joins TRBV20-1 to TRBJ1-1; TRBD1 is a possible D gene (5 bases). Looked up from germline, CDR1 is DFQATT and CDR2 is SNEGSKA (reference sequence). CDR3 size: 11 residues. Trimming removed 0 bases from V and 10 bases from J, with 9 bases in between. The CDR3, as DNA: TGCAGTGCTAGAGACCGGGGGGGAGCTTTCTTT. It encodes CSARDRGGAFF.

This chain's CDR3 is CASSSRFTLSYGYTF. CDR3 coding DNA: TGTGCCAGCAGTTCCAGATTCACCTTGAGCTATGGCTACACCTTC. V is TRBV6-6 and J is TRBJ1-2; D not resolved. Germline assignment: CDR1 MNHNY and CDR2 SVGAGI (reference sequence). V was trimmed by 4 bases and J by 4 bases, leaving 16 bases between them. The CDR3 totals 15 residues.

The chain carries TRBV6-9 and TRBJ1-2; 8 nucleotides match TRBD1. This CDR3 region has 15 residues. Germline V gene data show CDR1 as MNHGY and CDR2 as SVAAGI. After removal of 6 bases from V and 4 bases from J, the junction contained 10 bases not matched to a gene. CDR3 protein: CASRPTGGSGYGYTF. The CDR3 DNA reads as TGTGCCAGCAGACCTACAGGGGGAAGTGGCTATGGCTACACCTTC.

The chain links TRBV7-9 to TRBJ2-1, with D maybe TRBD2 (6 bases). V was pared by 3 bases and J by 6 bases, with 15 bases between. The CDR3 has 15 amino acids. Germline assignment: CDR1 SEHNR and CDR2 FQNEAQ (reference sequence). Here the CDR3 reads CASSLERVTSNEQFF. The CDR3 DNA sequence: TGTGCCAGCAGCTTGGAACGAGTGACTAGCAATGAGCAGTTCTTC.

This clone was counted once. V usage is TRBV28 and J usage is TRBJ1-1; D is ambiguous. The ends were cut back, 5 bases at V and 1 base at J, with 8 bases in the middle. The CDR3 extends over 13 amino acids. CDR1 and CDR2 from the germline V gene are MDHEN and SYDVKM. The CDR3 is CASSTAGNTEAFF. CDR3 DNA sequence: TGTGCCAGCAGTACTGCGGGGAACACTGAAGCTTTCTTT.

V is TRBV2 and J is TRBJ2-7; no clear D. Germline-derived CDR1 and CDR2 are SNHLY and FYNNEI. Deletions cut 7 bases from V and 2 bases from J, with 15 bases between. The CDR3 loop spans 14 amino acids. CDR3 sequence: CASTPTGPAYEQYF. The CDR3 nucleotides read TGTGCCAGCACCCCGACGGGCCCTGCCTACGAGCAGTACTTC.

The gene calls are TRBV2 and TRBJ1-1; D unresolved. Trimming shortened V by 5 bases and J by 3 bases, and 4 bases separated the two germline ends. This CDR3 is 11 amino acids long. Looked up from germline, CDR1 is SNHLY and CDR2 is FYNNEI. The CDR3 here is CASSRDTEAFF. Written as DNA, the CDR3 is TGTGCCAGCAGTAGGGACACTGAAGCTTTCTTT.

The chain links TRBV28 to TRBJ1-3; no clear D gene. In germline, CDR1 is MDHEN, CDR2 SYDVKM. The CDR3 loop spans 12 amino acids. V was cut by 5 bases and J by 7 bases, with 9 bases left in between. CDR3 sequence (DNA): TGTGCCAGCAGTGCCGGAGGGAACACCATATATTTT. It encodes CASSAGGNTIYF.

This chain uses TRBV6-1 with TRBJ2-7; D remains unclear. Deletions cut 5 bases from V and 6 bases from J, with 8 bases between. Germline lookup yields CDR1 MNHNS and CDR2 SASEGT. The CDR3 is 11 residues long. The CDR3 sequence is CASSLAGEQYF. DNA for the CDR3: TGTGCCAGCAGTCTTGCTGGCGAGCAGTACTTC.

For this clone: At one end, the junction sequence differs from germline, possibly due to a read error. The rearrangement uses TRBV7-2 and TRBJ1-5; no clear D gene. Germline CDR1 is SGHTA and CDR2 is FQGNSA. CDR3 size: 15 residues. CDR3 sequence reads: CASSPGFMSSQPQHF. DNA for the CDR3: TGTGCCAGCAGCCCGGGTTTTATGAGCAGTCAGCCCCAGCATTTT.

The chain recombines TRBV2 with TRBJ2-3, with D maybe TRBD1 (6 bases). The CDR3 is 14 amino acids. Trimming took off 2 bases at V and 0 bases at J, with 6 bases between the two ends. Germline loops: CDR1 SNHLY, CDR2 FYNNEI. The CDR3 here is CASSEQGSTDTQYF. CDR3 DNA sequence: TGTGCCAGCAGTGAACAGGGGAGCACAGATACGCAGTATTTT.

This clone was observed a handful of times. The chain uses TRBV18 and TRBJ2-2; D perhaps matches TRBD2 (5 bases). Germline assignment: CDR1 KGHSH and CDR2 LQKENI. The CDR3 has 14 amino acids. The V end was cut by 6 bases, the J end by 2 bases, with 10 bases between. CDR3: CASSSLANTGELFF. The CDR3 DNA reads as TGTGCCAGCTCGTCTCTAGCTAACACCGGGGAGCTGTTTTTT.